The subject of this entry is one T cell receptor (beta chain). The data were obtained in a study of blood T cell repertoires in COVID-19. On the study more broadly: Sites across the United States, Italy and Spain contributed samples from acute and convalescent COVID-19.

How the authors handled the data: Using reference gene primer amplification, nucleated cell counts were estimated. The repertoire was sequenced with immunoSEQ multiplex PCR; TCRdb's copy has only in-frame clones and lacks some. D and trimming come from the DNA, and the V and J calls and clone size come from that table. The data hold under 50,000 clones, with about 88% observed a single time. Germline V gene lookup returns CDR1 MNHEY and CDR2 SVGEGT. The CDR3 sequence is 13 residues long. V shed 5 bases and J 6 bases; nucleotides not matched to a gene: 5. The clonotype was recovered from a man between 65 and 79 years old with active COVID-19. V gene TRBV6-2 or TRBV6-3 combines with J gene TRBJ2-3; 7 bases align to TRBD1. The sequenced sample consisted of peripheral blood. The CDR3 protein is CASSVIQGDTQYF. As DNA, the CDR3 is TGTGCCAGCAGTGTCATACAGGGGGATACGCAGTATTTT.